Sequencing of this T cell receptor beta chain was carried out in a study of radiation and T cells in renal cell carcinoma. Study context: Nephrectomy followed 15 Gy stereotactic body radiation by 4 weeks.

Overall study findings and caveats: From baseline, blood top tumor clonotypes peaked at 2 weeks post-radiation. No pretreatment tumor biopsies were available for baseline clonotypes.

This CDR3 comprises 14 residues. Germline trimming cut 4 bases from V and 2 bases from J; bases unmatched to any gene: 4. Germline CDR1 reads SGHNT; CDR2 reads YYREEE (reference sequence). Specified time point: baseline pretreatment blood. Treatment here: 15 Gy SBRT to primary tumor, nephrectomy 4 weeks later. Radiation-treated patients gave blood at baseline, week 2 and week 4. Generated by immunoSEQ multiplex PCR, the TCRdb table keeps only in-frame clones and is missing some. The sample has 150,000 or so clones; 88% are singletons. To note about this clone: Its antigen is still unknown.

The input for sequencing was blood, taken from a patient whose treatment included radiotherapy and nephrectomy. The TCR was taken from a woman aged 65 to 85 with renal cell carcinoma. The gene calls are TRBV5-4 and TRBJ2-5; 8 positions agree with TRBD2. The CDR3 is CASSPTSVQETQYF. CDR3 nucleotide sequence: TGTGCCAGCAGCCCGACTAGCGTTCAAGAGACCCAGTACTTC.